These 7 T cell receptor beta chains were sequenced from one sample in a study of blood T cells in healthy people across ages. Next came a second PCR, run for 7 to 11 cycles, which used a sample-barcoded 5' primer along with a J-beta primer mix. Using its own MiXCR run on the 5' RACE reads, TCRdb lists one record per CDR3 protein. The sample consists of about 970,000 distinct CDR3 sequences, roughly 51% of them appearing once. Sequenced: blood. These receptors were collected from an older woman in good health.

This clonotype was seen a handful of times. V gene TRBV4-3 combines with J gene TRBJ2-1, with D unresolved. V was trimmed by 0 bases and J by 9 bases, leaving 12 bases between them. Germline V lookup: CDR1 LGHNA, CDR2 YSLEER. This CDR3 is 14 amino acids long. Here the CDR3 reads CASSQDWKVGEQFF. CDR3 nucleotides: TGCGCCAGCAGCCAAGACTGGAAGGTGGGTGAGCAGTTCTTC.

Concerning this clonotype: The junction and the germline gene differ at one end; a read error may be behind it. The chain joins TRBV6-6 to TRBJ2-4; no firm D call. Germline V gene sequence: CDR1 MNHNY, CDR2 SVGAGI (reference sequence). The CDR3 runs to 12 residues. The CDR3 nucleotides read TGTACCAGCAGTATGGCCAAAAACATTCAGTACTTC. Translation gives CTSSMAKNIQYF.

This clonotype came up many times. Relative to the germline gene, one junction end is altered; a read error may explain this. The V gene is TRBV5-1, the J gene TRBJ2-3; TRBD1 matches at 7 bases. CDR3 size: 14 residues. Per the germline V gene, CDR1 is SGHRS and CDR2 is YFSETQ. CDR3 sequence reads: CASSLGQTTDTQYF. Here the CDR3 DNA reads TGTGCCAGCAGCTTGGGACAGACCACAGATACGCAGTATTTT.

V is TRBV7-9 and J is TRBJ2-1; D not resolved. The CDR3 spans 13 residues. The V gene's germline CDR1 is SEHNR and CDR2 FQNEAQ (reference sequence). The V gene lost 3 bases and the J gene lost 5 bases, with 8 bases spanning the gap. CDR3 DNA: TGTGCCAGCAGCTTTCTAGTAGACAATGAGCAGTTCTTC. Translation: CASSFLVDNEQFF.

Only a few counts were recorded for this clonotype. V gene TRBV20-1 combines with J gene TRBJ2-5, with unresolved D. Germline values: CDR1 DFQATT, CDR2 SNEGSKA (reference sequence). Trimming shortened V by 2 bases and J by 0 bases, and 10 bases separated the two germline ends. The CDR3 covers 14 residues. The CDR3 nucleotides are TGCAGTGCTAGAAACCGACCAGACCAAGAGACCCAGTACTTC. Amino acid sequence: CSARNRPDQETQYF.

A few counts support this clonotype. J is TRBJ2-7 and V is TRBV20-1; tentative D call: TRBD2 (5 bases). The CDR3 is made up of 13 amino acids. CDR1 is DFQATT and CDR2 is SNEGSKA in the germline V gene (reference sequence). CDR3 bases: TGCAGCCTCGAAACGGGAACTACCTACGAGCAGTACTTC. It yields the protein CSLETGTTYEQYF.

This clonotype was detected once. The chain combines TRBV6-2 or TRBV6-3 with TRBJ2-5; perhaps TRBD1 as D (6 bases). Germline loops: CDR1 MNHEY, CDR2 SVGEGT. This CDR3 has 13 amino acids. Deletions cut 7 bases from V and 7 bases from J, with 16 bases between. Here the CDR3 reads CASTDDRSGTQYF. DNA of the CDR3: TGTGCCAGCACCGACGACAGGAGCGGGACCCAGTACTTC.